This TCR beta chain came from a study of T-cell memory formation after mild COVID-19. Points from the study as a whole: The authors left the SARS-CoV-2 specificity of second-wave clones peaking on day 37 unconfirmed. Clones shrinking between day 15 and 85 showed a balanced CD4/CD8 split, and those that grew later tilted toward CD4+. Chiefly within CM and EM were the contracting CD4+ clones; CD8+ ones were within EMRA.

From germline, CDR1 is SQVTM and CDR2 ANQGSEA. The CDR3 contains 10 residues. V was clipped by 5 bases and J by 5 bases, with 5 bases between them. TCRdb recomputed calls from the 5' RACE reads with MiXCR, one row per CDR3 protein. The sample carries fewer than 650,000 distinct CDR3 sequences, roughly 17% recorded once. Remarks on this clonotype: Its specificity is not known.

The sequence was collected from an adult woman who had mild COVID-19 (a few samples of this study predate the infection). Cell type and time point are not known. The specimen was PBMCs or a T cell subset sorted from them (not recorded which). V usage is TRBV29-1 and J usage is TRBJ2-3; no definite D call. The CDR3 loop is CSVSVDTQYF. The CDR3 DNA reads TGCAGCGTTTCTGTAGATACGCAGTATTTT.